Shown below are 13 T cell receptor beta chains from a single sample sequenced in a study of early T cells in non-severe SARS-CoV-2 infection. MiXCR was run by TCRdb on the 5' RACE reads, yielding one entry per CDR3 protein. The table lists about 87,000 distinct CDR3 sequences, around 13% of them singletons, with 5% to 7% in the top ten. Sequenced material: whole blood. These receptors were obtained from an adult who was a healthcare worker with PCR-confirmed SARS-CoV-2 infection or an uninfected control (not recorded which).

The chain uses TRBV28 and TRBJ2-1, with a possible D match to TRBD1 (6 bases). Germline V lookup: CDR1 MDHEN, CDR2 SYDVKM. This CDR3 has 13 residues. Trimming cost V 8 bases and J 6 bases, with 14 bases left between them. The CDR3 DNA reads TGTGCCAGCGCTCAGGACAGCTCCAATGAGCAGTTCTTC. Its protein product is CASAQDSSNEQFF.

This clonotype was counted between two and nine times. The V gene is TRBV18, the J gene TRBJ2-1, with D unresolved. The CDR3 loop spans 13 amino acids. Germline CDR1 reads KGHSH; CDR2 reads LQKENI. V lost 2 bases and J lost 6, with 8 bases in between. This CDR3 reads CASSPLTSNEQFF. In nucleotides, the CDR3 is TGTGCCAGCTCACCATTGACCAGCAATGAGCAGTTCTTC.

This clonotype was counted a few times. This chain links TRBV3-1 with TRBJ2-3, with D unclear. The germline V gene has CDR1 LGHDT and CDR2 YNNKEL (reference sequence). Trimming left V 0 bases short and J 1 base short, with 8 bases between. CDR3 length: 15 residues. CDR3 protein: CASSQEKGRTDTQYF. DNA of the CDR3: TGTGCCAGCAGCCAAGAAAAGGGCCGCACAGATACGCAGTATTTT.

This clonotype showed up many times. CDR3 sequence (DNA): TGTGCCATCAGCGAGGAAGGGGGCAATCAGCCCCAGCATTTT. This gives the protein CAISEEGGNQPQHF. V is TRBV10-3 and J is TRBJ1-5, with D possibly being TRBD1 (5 bases). This CDR3 contains 14 residues. The germline V gene has CDR1 ENHRY and CDR2 SYGVKD. V was shortened by 6 bases and J by 2 bases, with 11 bases between the two germline ends.

This clonotype has a count of ten or more. The CDR3 loop is CASSIPAATGELFF. The CDR3 DNA reads as TGTGCCAGCAGCATCCCGGCCGCGACCGGGGAGCTGTTTTTT. This chain links TRBV2 with TRBJ2-2; D gene unclear. Germline V lookup: CDR1 SNHLY, CDR2 FYNNEI. Trimming removed 6 bases from V and 5 bases from J, with 13 bases in between. The CDR3 contains 14 residues.

The J gene is TRBJ2-7, the V gene TRBV29-1, with D possibly TRBD2 on 5 matching bases. Looked up from germline, CDR1 is SQVTM and CDR2 is ANQGSEA. The CDR3 is 13 amino acids. V was trimmed by 5 bases and J by 4 bases, leaving 15 bases between them. CDR3 sequence (DNA): TGCAGCGTTCTAGGGAGAGCGAGTTACGAGCAGTACTTC. Protein product: CSVLGRASYEQYF.

For this clonotype: This could be a read error, since a much larger clone is one nucleotide away. V gene TRBV28 combines with J gene TRBJ2-7; D remains unclear. From germline, CDR1 is MDHEN and CDR2 SYDVKM. CDR3 length equals 13 residues. The V and J ends lost 6 bases and 0 bases respectively, with 9 bases between them. CDR3 protein: CASRQSTSYEQYF. CDR3 sequence (DNA): TGTGCCAGCAGACAGTCAACCTCCTACGAGCAGTACTTC.

The chain has TRBV29-1 and TRBJ1-1; 7 nucleotides agree with TRBD1. Trimming removed 7 bases from V and 10 bases from J; junction bases left unmatched: 9. Germline CDR1 is SQVTM and CDR2 is ANQGSEA. There are 11 residues in the CDR3. CDR3 amino acids: CSADRAWGAFF. For the CDR3, the DNA is TGCAGCGCCGACAGGGCTTGGGGAGCTTTCTTT.

This clonotype was counted between two and nine times. V is TRBV10-1 and J is TRBJ2-1; TRBD1 or TRBD2 may be the D gene (5 bases each). The CDR3 loop spans 14 amino acids. V gave up 7 bases and J gave up 3 bases, with 13 bases separating them. Germline V gene data show CDR1 as WNHNN and CDR2 as SYGVQD (reference sequence). The CDR3 DNA is TGCGCCAGCACCCCCCGGGGCCACTACAATGAGCAGTTCTTC. Protein product: CASTPRGHYNEQFF.

This clonotype was recorded at least ten times. The chain uses TRBV11-2 and TRBJ2-7; a possible D gene is TRBD1 (8 bases). Trimming pared 5 bases from V and 4 bases from J, leaving 18 bases between. The CDR3 length is 15 residues. Looked up from germline, CDR1 is SGHAT and CDR2 is FQNNGV. CDR3 protein: CASSQGAGVQYEQYF. DNA for the CDR3: TGTGCCAGCAGCCAGGGGGCGGGGGTGCAGTACGAGCAGTACTTC. Together with reference TRBV11-2 and TRBJ2-7, the CDR3 gives the full variable domain: EAGVAQSPRYKIIEKRQSVAFWCNPISGHATLYWYQQILGQGPKLLIQFQNNGVVDDSQLPKDRFSAERLKGVDSTLKIQPAKLEDSAVYLCASSQGAGVQYEQYFGPGTRLTVT.

This clonotype was recorded many times. J is TRBJ2-7 and V is TRBV4-3, with 8 bases identical to TRBD1. The CDR3 is 18 amino acids. Germline V gives CDR1 LGHNA, CDR2 YSLEER. V lost 0 bases to trimming and J lost 1 base; unmatched junction nucleotides: 11. The CDR3 DNA reads TGCGCCAGCAGCCAAGATCCAAGTAATCAGGGGGCTTCCTACGAGCAGTACTTC. Its protein is CASSQDPSNQGASYEQYF.

The rearrangement links TRBV10-2 to TRBJ2-1; TRBD2 aligns across 11 bases. Germline V gives CDR1 WSHSY, CDR2 SAAADI. V was clipped by 3 bases and J by 7 bases; unmatched bases: 14. The CDR3 has 18 amino acids. CDR3 bases: TGCGCCAGCAGTGATGTCTTCTCAATACTAGCGGGGGAAAATGAGCAGTTCTTC. Its protein is CASSDVFSILAGENEQFF.

This clonotype was counted between two and nine times. V and J are TRBV5-1 and TRBJ2-7, with D perhaps matching TRBD1 or TRBD2 (5 bases each). V shed 5 bases and J shed 7 bases, with 16 bases lying between them. The CDR3 is made up of 13 amino acids. CDR1 is SGHRS, CDR2 YFSETQ, per germline. The CDR3 loop reads CASSSGATGEQYF. DNA for the CDR3: TGCGCCAGCAGTTCCGGGGCCACGGGGGAGCAGTACTTC. The full variable domain, with the rest looked up from reference TRBV5-1 and TRBJ2-7, is KAGVTQTPRYLIKTRGQQVTLSCSPISGHRSVSWYQQTPGQGLQFLFEYFSETQRNKGNFPGRFSGRQFSNSRSEMNVSTLELGDSALYLCASSSGATGEQYFGPGTRLTVT.